These T cell receptor beta chains were read from a single sample in a study of glioma-infiltrating T cells after dendritic cell vaccination. Here immunoSEQ multiplex PCR was the method, and the copy in TCRdb shows in-frame clones only, minus some. The sample has 85,000 to 100,000 clones; 85% are singletons. The sample was blood, taken after dendritic cell vaccination. These receptors all come from a human donor with glioblastoma. The CDR3 runs from the conserved cysteine through the conserved F or W. The order of the fields is CDR3 length, clone size, V gene, D gene, J gene, CDR3 DNA, CDR3 protein. The D gene is left open where the match is weak. Where a row states a size, it is once, few, many or the class of an expanded clone; other rows omit it.

CDR3 length: 14
clone size: .
V gene: TRBV25-1
D gene: TRBD1
J gene: TRBJ1-2
CDR3 DNA: TGTGCCAGCAGTGAGGCGGGACAGGCCTATGGCTACACCTTC
CDR3 protein: CASSEAGQAYGYTF

CDR3 length: 14
clone size: .
V gene: TRBV6-1
D gene: .
J gene: TRBJ2-4
CDR3 DNA: TGTGCCAGCAAGCCTGACGGGGCCAAAAACATTCAGTACTTC
CDR3 protein: CASKPDGAKNIQYF

CDR3 length: 15
clone size: once
V gene: TRBV5-1
D gene: TRBD1
J gene: TRBJ2-5
CDR3 DNA: TGCGCCAGCAGCTTGGGGACAGGGGTTGAAGAGACCCAGTACTTC
CDR3 protein: CASSLGTGVEETQYF

CDR3 length: 14
clone size: .
V gene: TRBV7-3
D gene: .
J gene: TRBJ2-2
CDR3 DNA: TGTGCCAGCAGCTTAAGCGGGTTCACCGGGGAGCTGTTTTTT
CDR3 protein: CASSLSGFTGELFF

CDR3 length: 15
clone size: .
V gene: TRBV7-2
D gene: TRBD1
J gene: TRBJ2-3
CDR3 DNA: TGTGCCAGCAGCGCGGCAGGGGGCAAGGCAGATACGCAGTATTTT
CDR3 protein: CASSAAGGKADTQYF

CDR3 length: 19
clone size: .
V gene: TRBV5-1
D gene: TRBD2
J gene: TRBJ2-3
CDR3 DNA: TGCGCCAGCAGCTGGGGGGCTACTAGCGGGAGGCCTAGCACAGATACGCAGTATTTT
CDR3 protein: CASSWGATSGRPSTDTQYF

CDR3 length: 17
clone size: .
V gene: TRBV5-1
D gene: TRBD1
J gene: TRBJ2-2
CDR3 DNA: TGCGCCAGCAGCTTGGGCCTTCGGCAGGGGGCTTCGGGGGAGCTGTTTTTT
CDR3 protein: CASSLGLRQGASGELFF

CDR3 length: 12
clone size: .
V gene: TRBV29-1
D gene: .
J gene: TRBJ1-4
CDR3 DNA: TGCAGCGTTGGGCAAAGGAGGGAAAAACTGTTTTTT
CDR3 protein: CSVGQRREKLFF

CDR3 length: 14
clone size: .
V gene: TRBV27
D gene: .
J gene: TRBJ1-1
CDR3 DNA: TGTGCCAGCAGTTTATTTCTACGGAACACTGAAGCTTTCTTT
CDR3 protein: CASSLFLRNTEAFF

CDR3 length: 15
clone size: .
V gene: TRBV7-9
D gene: TRBD2
J gene: TRBJ2-3
CDR3 DNA: TGTGCCAGCCACACTAGCGGGAGGGCCTTAGATACGCAGTATTTT
CDR3 protein: CASHTSGRALDTQYF

CDR3 length: 14
clone size: .
V gene: TRBV7-2
D gene: .
J gene: TRBJ1-4
CDR3 DNA: TGTGCCAGCAGCTCAGGGGTTTCTAATGAAAAACTGTTTTTT
CDR3 protein: CASSSGVSNEKLFF

CDR3 length: 12
clone size: .
V gene: TRBV19
D gene: .
J gene: TRBJ2-2
CDR3 DNA: TGTGCCAGTAGGATTCGGACCGGGGAGCTGTTTTTT
CDR3 protein: CASRIRTGELFF

CDR3 length: 13
clone size: .
V gene: TRBV4-1
D gene: .
J gene: TRBJ1-1
CDR3 DNA: TGCGCCAGCAGCCAAGATCAGGCTCAGCCAGCTTTCTTT
CDR3 protein: CASSQDQAQPAFF

CDR3 length: 14
clone size: .
V gene: TRBV7-3
D gene: .
J gene: TRBJ2-5
CDR3 DNA: TGTGCCAGCAGCGGTGGGGGGAGACAAGAGACCCAGTACTTC
CDR3 protein: CASSGGGRQETQYF

CDR3 length: 14
clone size: .
V gene: TRBV5-1
D gene: TRBD1
J gene: TRBJ2-5
CDR3 DNA: TGCGCCAGCAGCGGCGTTGCCAGGGGGGAGACCCAGTACTTC
CDR3 protein: CASSGVARGETQYF

CDR3 length: 14
clone size: .
V gene: TRBV6-5
D gene: TRBD1
J gene: TRBJ2-7
CDR3 DNA: TGTGCCAGCAGTTACTCGGACAGGGGGTACGAGCAGTACTTC
CDR3 protein: CASSYSDRGYEQYF

CDR3 length: 20
clone size: once
V gene: TRBV7-3
D gene: TRBD1
J gene: TRBJ2-4
CDR3 DNA: TGTGCCAGCAGCTTAGACGGACCCGGGACAGCTTTTTTAGGCAAAAACATTCAGTACTTC
CDR3 protein: CASSLDGPGTAFLGKNIQYF

CDR3 length: 15
clone size: few
V gene: TRBV7-2
D gene: TRBD1
J gene: TRBJ1-5
CDR3 DNA: TGTGCCAGCAGCTCAGGGGACAGCGCTAATCAGCCCCAGCATTTT
CDR3 protein: CASSSGDSANQPQHF

CDR3 length: 19
clone size: .
V gene: TRBV27
D gene: TRBD2
J gene: TRBJ2-3
CDR3 DNA: TGTGCCAGTCAGATCAGGGGACGGGGACTAGCGGGAGTTGCAGATACGCAGTATTTT
CDR3 protein: CASQIRGRGLAGVADTQYF

CDR3 length: 16
clone size: .
V gene: TRBV7-9
D gene: .
J gene: TRBJ1-6
CDR3 DNA: TGTGCCAGCAGCCTCGGAGGGGCACGGGTTGATTCACCCCTCCACTTT
CDR3 protein: CASSLGGARVDSPLHF

CDR3 length: 16
clone size: .
V gene: TRBV29-1
D gene: TRBD2
J gene: TRBJ2-7
CDR3 DNA: TGCAGCGTTGAAGGGGAGGGTACTAAGGGTTCCTACGAGCAGTACTTC
CDR3 protein: CSVEGEGTKGSYEQYF

CDR3 length: 12
clone size: few
V gene: TRBV5-4
D gene: .
J gene: TRBJ1-1
CDR3 DNA: TGTGCCAGCAGCTTGGAGTTCAGGGAAGCTTTCTTT
CDR3 protein: CASSLEFREAFF

CDR3 length: 14
clone size: few
V gene: TRBV4-3
D gene: .
J gene: TRBJ2-5
CDR3 DNA: TGCGCCAGCAGCTATACGGACAGAAAAGAGACCCAGTACTTC
CDR3 protein: CASSYTDRKETQYF

CDR3 length: 17
clone size: .
V gene: TRBV19
D gene: .
J gene: TRBJ1-5
CDR3 DNA: TGTGCCAGTAGTATAGATCGCGGGGGATTCAGCAATCAGCCCCAGCATTTT
CDR3 protein: CASSIDRGGFSNQPQHF

CDR3 length: 18
clone size: .
V gene: TRBV5-1
D gene: TRBD1
J gene: TRBJ1-1
CDR3 DNA: TGCGCCAGCAGCTTGGAGGGACAGGGTGGTCCCATGAACACTGAAGCTTTCTTT
CDR3 protein: CASSLEGQGGPMNTEAFF

CDR3 length: 15
clone size: .
V gene: TRBV4-1
D gene: TRBD1
J gene: TRBJ2-1
CDR3 DNA: TGCGCCAGCAGCCAAGGGACAGGGGGTGGGAATGAGCAGTTCTTC
CDR3 protein: CASSQGTGGGNEQFF

CDR3 length: 12
clone size: .
V gene: TRBV10-3
D gene: TRBD2
J gene: TRBJ2-7
CDR3 DNA: TGTGCCTTAGGACTAGCGGGTTACGAGCAGTACTTC
CDR3 protein: CALGLAGYEQYF

CDR3 length: 14
clone size: .
V gene: TRBV19
D gene: TRBD1
J gene: TRBJ2-7
CDR3 DNA: TGTGCCAGTAGTTGGGACAGGGGTACCTACGAGCAGTACTTC
CDR3 protein: CASSWDRGTYEQYF

CDR3 length: 14
clone size: .
V gene: TRBV7-7
D gene: .
J gene: TRBJ1-1
CDR3 DNA: TGTGCCAGCAGCCCCTGGGGCCAGAACACTGAAGCTTTCTTT
CDR3 protein: CASSPWGQNTEAFF

CDR3 length: 13
clone size: few
V gene: TRBV14
D gene: .
J gene: TRBJ2-5
CDR3 DNA: TGTGCCAGCAGTCTGGACTGGTCAACGTCCCAGTACTTC
CDR3 protein: CASSLDWSTSQYF

CDR3 length: 15
clone size: .
V gene: TRBV2
D gene: TRBD1
J gene: TRBJ1-5
CDR3 DNA: TGTGCCAGCAGTCCCCACGACAGGGTCGGTCAGCCCCAGCATTTT
CDR3 protein: CASSPHDRVGQPQHF

CDR3 length: 16
clone size: .
V gene: TRBV27
D gene: TRBD1
J gene: TRBJ2-7
CDR3 DNA: TGTGCCAGCAGTCCAGGGGGCGCGGGCGCTGCCTACGAGCAGTACTTC
CDR3 protein: CASSPGGAGAAYEQYF

CDR3 length: 17
clone size: .
V gene: TRBV19
D gene: TRBD1
J gene: TRBJ2-7
CDR3 DNA: TGTGCCAGTAGTACCAAGGGAGCCGGGACAGGGTCCTACGAGCAGTACTTC
CDR3 protein: CASSTKGAGTGSYEQYF

CDR3 length: 16
clone size: .
V gene: TRBV5-1
D gene: .
J gene: TRBJ2-5
CDR3 DNA: TGCGCCAGCAGCCCTAGATCGATTACGACGGGAGAGACCCAGTACTTC
CDR3 protein: CASSPRSITTGETQYF

CDR3 length: 15
clone size: .
V gene: TRBV6-5
D gene: TRBD1
J gene: TRBJ2-2
CDR3 DNA: TGTGCCAGCAGTCCCGGGACAGGGGGCTTGGGGGAGCTGTTTTTT
CDR3 protein: CASSPGTGGLGELFF

CDR3 length: 13
clone size: .
V gene: TRBV6-1
D gene: .
J gene: TRBJ2-2
CDR3 DNA: TGTGCCAGCAGGGTCGGGAACACCGGGGAGCTGTTTTTT
CDR3 protein: CASRVGNTGELFF

CDR3 length: 13
clone size: .
V gene: TRBV6-5
D gene: .
J gene: TRBJ1-4
CDR3 DNA: TGTGCCAGCCAAGGGAGTAACAATGAAAAACTGTTTTTT
CDR3 protein: CASQGSNNEKLFF

CDR3 length: 17
clone size: .
V gene: TRBV30
D gene: TRBD1
J gene: TRBJ2-7
CDR3 DNA: TGTGCCTGGAGTGTAGGGGGGACAGGGAAATCGGAATCCGAGCAGTACTTC
CDR3 protein: CAWSVGGTGKSESEQYF

CDR3 length: 14
clone size: .
V gene: TRBV9
D gene: .
J gene: TRBJ2-2
CDR3 DNA: TGTGCCAGCAGCGTAGGAGGGGGTGGCGGGGAGCTGTTTTTT
CDR3 protein: CASSVGGGGGELFF

CDR3 length: 11
clone size: once
V gene: TRBV7-8
D gene: .
J gene: TRBJ2-7
CDR3 DNA: TGTGCCAGCAGCCCTCTCTACGAGCAGTACTTC
CDR3 protein: CASSPLYEQYF

CDR3 length: 16
clone size: .
V gene: TRBV18
D gene: TRBD2
J gene: TRBJ2-7
CDR3 DNA: TGTGCCAGCGCCAGAGAGGGACTAGCGGCAGAGGCGGGGCAGTACTTC
CDR3 protein: CASAREGLAAEAGQYF

CDR3 length: 13
clone size: .
V gene: TRBV2
D gene: TRBD1
J gene: TRBJ2-7
CDR3 DNA: TGTGCCAGCTGCTGGACAGGGGAAGACGAGCAGTACTTC
CDR3 protein: CASCWTGEDEQYF

CDR3 length: 15
clone size: .
V gene: TRBV4-1
D gene: TRBD1
J gene: TRBJ1-6
CDR3 DNA: TGCGCCAGCAGCCATGAAGGACAGGGTAATTCACCCCTCCACTTT
CDR3 protein: CASSHEGQGNSPLHF

CDR3 length: 13
clone size: .
V gene: TRBV9
D gene: TRBD1
J gene: TRBJ1-2
CDR3 DNA: TGTGCCAGCGCCACAGGGGGCACCTATGGCTACACCTTC
CDR3 protein: CASATGGTYGYTF

CDR3 length: 15
clone size: .
V gene: TRBV13
D gene: TRBD2
J gene: TRBJ2-7
CDR3 DNA: TGTGCCAGCAGCCCCCCAGGAGCGGGAGAATACGAGCAGTACTTC
CDR3 protein: CASSPPGAGEYEQYF

CDR3 length: 12
clone size: .
V gene: TRBV21-1
D gene: .
J gene: TRBJ2-3
CDR3 DNA: TGTGACAATGGCGGGGGGGCAGATACGCAGTATTTT
CDR3 protein: CDNGGGADTQYF

CDR3 length: 15
clone size: few
V gene: TRBV11-3
D gene: TRBD1
J gene: TRBJ2-7
CDR3 DNA: TGTGCCAGCAGCACTAGAGGGGACAGGGTGAACGAGCAGTACTTC
CDR3 protein: CASSTRGDRVNEQYF